One sample yielded the 14 T cell receptor beta chains listed below, sequenced in a study of OX40 agonist ivuxolimab in advanced cancers. Using immunoSEQ multiplex PCR, the repertoire was profiled, and TCRdb retains in-frame clones only, with some absent. The sample contains about 80,000 clones, 92% of which appear only once. This material consisted of CD4+ or CD8+ T cells sorted from blood, taken in a trial of the OX40 agonist ivuxolimab. The receptors derive from an adult with an advanced solid tumor such as melanoma, head and neck, liver or kidney cancer.

V gene TRBV10-2 combines with J gene TRBJ2-1; 7 nucleotides agree with TRBD1. J was trimmed by 9 bases and V by 3 bases; bases with no gene match: 8. CDR1 and CDR2 from the germline V gene are WSHSY and SAAADI. The CDR3 length is 14 residues. The CDR3 DNA reads as TGCGCCAGCAGTGATGCTGACAGGGACAGTGAGCAGTTCTTC. Translating it yields CASSDADRDSEQFF.

The J gene is TRBJ2-3, the V gene TRBV5-4; 7 positions match TRBD2. This CDR3 has 14 residues. V shed 4 bases and J 6 bases; nucleotides not matched to a gene: 8. Germline V gene lookup returns CDR1 SGHNT and CDR2 YYREEE (reference sequence). The CDR3 sequence: CASSIGGFVDTQYF. The DNA for the CDR3 is TGTGCCAGCAGCATCGGGGGGTTCGTGGATACGCAGTATTTT.

This clone was seen just once. V usage is TRBV5-1 and J usage is TRBJ1-2; the match to TRBD1 covers 7 bases. Germline V CDR1 and CDR2: SGHRS, YFSETQ. V trimming: 4 bases; J trimming: 0 bases; junction bases outside the gene matches: 6. The CDR3 has 15 amino acids. The CDR3 loop reads CASSQGQKSNYGYTF. In DNA form, the CDR3 reads TGCGCCAGCAGCCAGGGACAGAAATCTAACTATGGCTACACCTTC.

CDR3 DNA: TGTGCCAGCAGCCCGGGACAGGGAAGGCTCTACGAGCAGTACTTC. Amino acids: CASSPGQGRLYEQYF. The chain couples TRBV7-6 to TRBJ2-7, with 9 nucleotides matching TRBD1. Germline values: CDR1 SGHVS, CDR2 FNYEAQ. V shed 5 bases and J 3 bases; nucleotides not matched to a gene: 8. The CDR3 covers 15 residues.

The genes are TRBV19 and TRBJ1-5; TRBD1 agrees at 11 bases. Germline-derived CDR1 and CDR2 are LNHDA and SQIVND (reference sequence). The CDR3 spans 12 residues. V was pared by 11 bases and J by 7 bases, with 4 bases of the junction left unmatched. CDR3 protein: CAGGTGGQPQHF. The CDR3 DNA reads as TGTGCCGGCGGGACAGGGGGACAGCCCCAGCATTTT.

This chain joins TRBV27 and TRBJ2-2; the D call may be TRBD1 or TRBD2 (7 bases each). This CDR3 has 13 amino acids. Trimming removed 9 bases at V and 6 bases at J, with 14 bases between. Germline V lookup: CDR1 MNHEY, CDR2 SMNVEV (reference sequence). The CDR3 DNA reads as TGTGCCAGTACCCCAGGGGGGGCCGGGGAGCTGTTTTTT. This gives the protein CASTPGGAGELFF.

The V gene is TRBV30, the J gene TRBJ1-2; possible D gene TRBD1, 5 bases. Germline V gene data show CDR1 as GTSNPN and CDR2 as SVGIG (reference sequence). The CDR3 is 14 amino acids. Trimming left V 3 bases short and J 3 bases short, with 14 bases between. CDR3 residues: CAWRPGPQDYGYTF. The CDR3 coding sequence is TGTGCCTGGAGGCCGGGACCCCAGGACTATGGCTACACCTTC.

The chain joins TRBV7-8 to TRBJ2-2, with D uncertain. The CDR3 is made up of 14 amino acids. Germline V gene sequence: CDR1 SGHVS, CDR2 FQNEAQ. V was shortened by 4 bases and J by 2 bases, with 8 bases between the two germline ends. CDR3 region: CASSSGSNTGELFF. In DNA form, the CDR3 reads TGTGCCAGCAGCTCGGGCAGTAACACCGGGGAGCTGTTTTTT.

The CDR3 nucleotides read TGTGCCAGCAGTTTCTCGGGACCCTCCTACGAGCAGTACTTC. Its protein is CASSFSGPSYEQYF. The chain uses TRBV27 and TRBJ2-7; the D call may be TRBD1 or TRBD2 (5 bases each). Germline V lookup: CDR1 MNHEY, CDR2 SMNVEV (reference sequence). Trimming took off 3 bases at V and 0 bases at J, with 9 bases between the two ends. CDR3 length equals 14 residues.

This clone has a handful of counts. The chain uses TRBV15 and TRBJ1-6; D not certain. The CDR3 extends over 14 amino acids. The ends were cut back, 1 base at V and 9 bases at J, with 10 bases in the middle. CDR1 and CDR2 (germline): LNHNV, YYDKDF (reference sequence). The CDR3 loop is CATSRGTQSSPLHF. CDR3 DNA sequence: TGTGCCACCAGCAGAGGCACCCAGAGTTCACCCCTCCACTTT.

V usage is TRBV7-9 and J usage is TRBJ1-4; 9 nucleotides line up with TRBD1. This CDR3 is built from 14 residues. Germline CDR1 is SEHNR and CDR2 is FQNEAQ (reference sequence). V lost 6 bases, J lost 8 bases, and 7 bases stayed unmatched. The CDR3 loop is CASSGGQGREKLFF. The CDR3 DNA reads TGTGCCAGCAGTGGGGGACAGGGCCGCGAAAAACTGTTTTTT.

The CDR3 nucleotides read TGTGCCAGCTCCACAGCCCCCGACTCTGGAAACACCATATATTTT. Amino acid sequence: CASSTAPDSGNTIYF. The V gene is TRBV6-6, the J gene TRBJ1-3; D is ambiguous. The V gene lost 8 bases and the J gene lost 0 bases, with 14 bases spanning the gap. This CDR3 is built from 15 residues. CDR1 and CDR2 from the germline V gene are MNHNY and SVGAGI (reference sequence).

This chain links TRBV6-5 with TRBJ2-3; D uncertain. The CDR3 consists of 14 residues. Germline V gene lookup returns CDR1 MNHEY and CDR2 SVGAGI. The germline V and J ends were trimmed by 3 bases and 1 base, with 8 bases remaining between them. CDR3 sequence: CASSYGPGTDTQYF. In DNA form, the CDR3 reads TGTGCCAGCAGTTATGGTCCGGGCACAGATACGCAGTATTTT.

The V and J genes are TRBV5-4 and TRBJ1-2; D is undetermined. V shed 8 bases and J shed 6 bases, with 8 bases lying between them. Germline lookup yields CDR1 SGHNT and CDR2 YYREEE (reference sequence). The CDR3 has 10 amino acids. CDR3 protein: CARTSNGYTF. DNA for the CDR3: TGTGCCAGGACTTCTAATGGCTACACCTTC.